Below are 5 T cell receptor beta chains sequenced from a single sample in a study of cytomegalovirus exposure and HLA in healthy donors. Only in-frame clones appear in the TCRdb table, and some are missing; sequencing was by immunoSEQ multiplex PCR. The sample lists roughly 60,000 clones; 95% were seen once. The sample was PBMCs. Receptor source: a young woman in good health and CMV-seropositive.

The chain couples TRBV2 to TRBJ2-2, with TRBD1 identical over 9 bases. V was pared by 4 bases and J by 6 bases, with 9 bases of the junction left unmatched. Germline CDR1 SNHLY, CDR2 FYNNEI. This CDR3 has 16 residues. CDR3 sequence: CASSGTGTGWPGELFF. CDR3 DNA sequence: TGTGCCAGCAGTGGGACCGGGACAGGGTGGCCCGGGGAGCTGTTTTTT.

J is TRBJ1-5 and V is TRBV19; no clear D gene. The CDR3 has 12 residues. Per germline, CDR1 LNHDA and CDR2 SQIVND (reference sequence). Trimming took 6 bases from V and 5 from J, leaving 8 bases between them. The CDR3 sequence: CASSLVDQPQHF. In nucleotides, the CDR3 is TGTGCCAGTAGCCTTGTAGATCAGCCCCAGCATTTT.

V and J are TRBV6-6 and TRBJ1-3; no clear D. Germline V gene data show CDR1 as MNHNY and CDR2 as SVGAGI (reference sequence). V shed 5 bases and J shed 1 base, with 12 bases lying between them. The CDR3 loop spans 15 amino acids. The CDR3 here is CASSQPQVSGNTIYF. CDR3 sequence (DNA): TGTGCCAGCAGTCAGCCCCAGGTTTCTGGAAACACCATATATTTT.

The chain is built from TRBV5-6 and TRBJ2-7; 8 positions match TRBD2. V lost 6 bases, J lost 7 bases, and 12 bases stayed unmatched. CDR3 size: 14 residues. Germline CDR1 reads SGHDT; CDR2 reads YYEEEE. CDR3 coding DNA: TGTGCCAGCATCACGGGGGGGATCGCGAGGGAGCAGTACTTC. This sequence encodes CASITGGIAREQYF. The full variable domain, in which reference TRBV5-6 and TRBJ2-7 provide the parts outside the CDR3, is DAGVTQSPTHLIKTRGQQVTLRCSPKSGHDTVSWYQQALGQGPQFIFQYYEEEERQRGNFPDRFSGHQFPNYSSELNVNALLLGDSALYLCASITGGIAREQYFGPGTRLTVT.

Only one count was recorded for this clone. The chain combines TRBV15 with TRBJ2-1; D unresolved. CDR3 length: 13 residues. With 10 bases removed from V and 0 bases from J, the gap between germline ends came to 10 bases. Germline lookup yields CDR1 LNHNV and CDR2 YYDKDF (reference sequence). CDR3 coding DNA: TGTGCCAGCGCGTTGAGCTCCTACAATGAGCAGTTCTTC. Translation: CASALSSYNEQFF.